The 31 T cell receptor beta chains below come from one sample, sequenced in a study of shared clonotypes between healthy human individuals (dated by TCRdb to about 2020). The method was the immunoSEQ multiplex PCR assay. Held by TCRdb, this immuneACCESS table contains in-frame sequences only and omits some clones. Under half of the omission traces to an unresolved V gene where checked; the cause of the rest is unknown. The sample table shows around 1,100,000 clones, and 77% are seen once. The ten top clones hold about 0.89% of the sample. Sequencing used memory CD4+ T cells from PBMCs. The cell subset or site label on this specimen signifies: CD45RA-negative fraction. All receptors derive from a man between 18 and 29 years old in good health. Some clones in this sample may be carry-over from other donors' samples.

The CDR3 region is CASSLNPPRAYNEQFF. As DNA, the CDR3 is TGTGCCAGCAGCTTAAACCCTCCCCGGGCCTACAATGAGCAGTTCTTC. The chain has TRBV7-9 and TRBJ2-1; the D is unclear. V was clipped by 2 bases and J by 2 bases, with 13 bases between them. Germline V gene sequence: CDR1 SEHNR, CDR2 FQNEAQ (reference sequence). The CDR3 spans 16 residues.

The V gene is TRBV11-2, the J gene TRBJ2-3; unclear D gene. Trimming removed 0 bases from V and 14 bases from J, with 9 bases in between. CDR1 SGHAT and CDR2 FQNNGV come from the germline V gene. The CDR3 contains 11 residues. The CDR3, as DNA: TGTGCCAGCAGCTTAGATGATCCCAGGTATTTT. Protein product: CASSLDDPRYF.

V usage is TRBV25-1 and J usage is TRBJ2-1, with 8 bases that match TRBD2. Losses at the gene ends were 8 bases for V and 3 bases for J; bases not matched to a gene: 12. The CDR3 spans 16 residues. CDR1 and CDR2 (germline): MGHDK, SYGVNS. This CDR3 is CASVSALAEDYNEQFF. The CDR3 DNA is TGTGCCAGCGTTTCAGCACTAGCGGAGGACTACAATGAGCAGTTCTTC.

This clone was found many times. This sequence joins TRBV6-1 and TRBJ1-5, with D perhaps TRBD1 (6 bases). Trimming took off 4 bases at V and 0 bases at J, with 13 bases between the two ends. The CDR3 covers 16 residues. Germline V gene data show CDR1 as MNHNS and CDR2 as SASEGT. CDR3 in amino acids: CASSGLKGGSNQPQHF. CDR3 coding DNA: TGTGCCAGCAGTGGGTTAAAGGGGGGTAGCAATCAGCCCCAGCATTTT.

This clone was observed once. Other DNA sequences of this sample code for an identical CDR3. The chain carries TRBV15 and TRBJ2-7; D is tentatively TRBD1 or TRBD2 (5 bases each). The CDR3 loop spans 14 amino acids. Germline loops: CDR1 LNHNV, CDR2 YYDKDF (reference sequence). Trimming removed 1 base from V and 2 bases from J, with 9 bases in between. CDR3 nucleotides: TGTGCCACCAGCAGAGTCACGGGGCCCTACGAGCAGTACTTC. Translation: CATSRVTGPYEQYF.

CDR3 bases: TGTGCCAGCAGCCTCTCACGGGTGGAGTCCTACGAGCAGTACTTC. This translates into CASSLSRVESYEQYF. The chain recombines TRBV7-9 with TRBJ2-7; D is undetermined. The V gene lost 5 bases and the J gene lost 1 base, with 15 bases spanning the gap. Germline-derived CDR1 and CDR2 are SEHNR and FQNEAQ (reference sequence). This CDR3 comprises 15 residues.

About this clone itself: Other DNA sequences in the sample encode the same CDR3. J is TRBJ1-3 and V is TRBV19; no definite D call. Germline assignment: CDR1 LNHDA and CDR2 SQIVND (reference sequence). The CDR3 has 12 amino acids. The V and J ends lost 6 bases and 1 base respectively, with 4 bases between them. The CDR3 spells CASSKSGNTIYF. CDR3 DNA: TGTGCCAGTAGCAAGTCTGGAAACACCATATATTTT.

A note on this clone: The same CDR3 also results from other DNA sequences found in this sample. CDR3 DNA sequence: TGTGCCAGTAGTATCCGACAGGGGGCGAATGAAAAACTGTTTTTT. Translation: CASSIRQGANEKLFF. This sequence joins TRBV19 and TRBJ1-4; 10 positions agree with TRBD1. With V trimmed by 3 bases and J by 5 bases, 3 bases remained unmatched. The CDR3 runs to 15 residues. CDR1 is LNHDA and CDR2 is SQIVND in the germline V gene (reference sequence).

This clone was observed once. The CDR3 DNA sequence: TGCGCCAGCAGCTTGGCCCCCGACAGGGGGGCCCAGGGTAGAGCTTTCTTT. It translates to CASSLAPDRGAQGRAFF. The chain recombines TRBV5-1 with TRBJ1-1; TRBD1 matches 9 bases. This CDR3 contains 17 residues. V trimming: 0 bases; J trimming: 10 bases; junction bases outside the gene matches: 16. Germline CDR1 reads SGHRS; CDR2 reads YFSETQ.

The chain joins TRBV7-9 to TRBJ2-2; the D is unclear. The CDR3 has 17 amino acids. Germline V gives CDR1 SEHNR, CDR2 FQNEAQ (reference sequence). V was pared by 2 bases and J by 2 bases, with 15 bases between. The CDR3 DNA is TGTGCCAGCAGCTTAAAAGTTGGAACAGTAAACACCGGGGAGCTGTTTTTT. Translated, it gives CASSLKVGTVNTGELFF. The complete variable domain, with remaining parts taken from reference TRBV7-9 and TRBJ2-2, reads DTGVSQNPRHKITKRGQNVTFRCDPISEHNRLYWYRQTLGQGPEFLTYFQNEAQLEKSRLLSDRFSAERPKGSFSTLEIQRTEQGDSAMYLCASSLKVGTVNTGELFFGEGSRLTVL.

A word on this clone: The sample contains more than one DNA sequence encoding this CDR3. This chain connects TRBV5-1 to TRBJ2-3; D remains ambiguous. Germline lookup yields CDR1 SGHRS and CDR2 YFSETQ. V was pared by 0 bases and J by 6 bases, with 5 bases between. CDR3 length: 12 residues. This CDR3 reads CASSLAGDTQYF. In DNA, the CDR3 is TGCGCCAGCAGCTTGGCGGGCGATACGCAGTATTTT.

The V and J genes are TRBV28 and TRBJ2-7; 7 bases map to TRBD1. The CDR3 consists of 12 residues. CDR1 and CDR2 (germline): MDHEN, SYDVKM. V dropped 6 bases and J dropped 6; count of bases not matched to a gene: 5. The CDR3 nucleotides are TGTGCCAGCAGACAGGGGTCGAGCGAGCAGTACTTC. The encoded protein is CASRQGSSEQYF.

The chain uses TRBV30 and TRBJ1-5; unclear D gene. Trimming took 0 bases from V and 5 from J, leaving 20 bases between them. Germline V lookup: CDR1 GTSNPN, CDR2 SVGIG (reference sequence). CDR3 length: 17 residues. The CDR3 sequence: CAWSVARVRIGDQPQHF. DNA for the CDR3: TGTGCCTGGAGTGTAGCAAGGGTAAGGATAGGCGATCAGCCCCAGCATTTT.

This clone was observed a handful of times. The V call is TRBV29-1, the J call TRBJ1-1, with D possibly TRBD1 on 5 matching bases. The germline CDR1 and CDR2 sequences are SQVTM and ANQGSEA. CDR3 size: 12 residues. Trimming cost V 0 bases and J 11 bases, with 13 bases left between them. The CDR3 DNA follows: TGCAGCGTTGAAGATGGGACCGGTCGCGCTTTCTTT. Translating it yields CSVEDGTGRAFF.

The chain recombines TRBV5-5 with TRBJ1-1; TRBD1 might be the D (5 bases). Germline V gene data show CDR1 as SGHKS and CDR2 as YYEKEE (reference sequence). The CDR3 length is 14 residues. V lost 9 bases, J lost 5 bases, and 20 bases lay in between. The CDR3 coding sequence is TGTGCCACTTCCAGTCGGGGCCTCGGGACTGAAGCTTTCTTT. It codes for CATSSRGLGTEAFF.

The CDR3 spells CASTPSGRTGELFF. Written as DNA, the CDR3 is TGTGCCAGTACTCCCAGCGGGAGGACCGGGGAGCTGTTTTTT. The rearrangement joins TRBV19 to TRBJ2-2, with 9 bases identical to TRBD2. J lost 5 bases, V lost 7 bases, and 5 bases had no gene match. CDR3 length: 14 amino acids. Germline V gene data show CDR1 as LNHDA and CDR2 as SQIVND (reference sequence).

The rearrangement joins TRBV7-9 to TRBJ2-5; 11 nucleotides align to TRBD2. The V gene end was trimmed by 2 bases and the J gene end by 2 bases; junction bases not matched to a gene: 4. CDR1 is SEHNR and CDR2 is FQNEAQ in the germline V gene (reference sequence). The CDR3 totals 16 residues. CDR3 DNA sequence: TGTGCCAGCAGCTTACCTAGCGGGAGGACGCAAGAGACCCAGTACTTC. Protein sequence: CASSLPSGRTQETQYF.

The rearrangement links TRBV7-9 to TRBJ2-5; TRBD2 agrees at 7 bases. From germline, CDR1 is SEHNR and CDR2 FQNEAQ (reference sequence). There are 15 residues in the CDR3. V shed 3 bases and J 10 bases; nucleotides not matched to a gene: 14. Here the CDR3 reads CASSFSGFVRWDQYF. The CDR3 coding sequence is TGTGCCAGCAGCTTTAGCGGGTTTGTGAGGTGGGACCAGTACTTC.

CDR3 loop: CSESSNYGYTF. DNA for the CDR3: TGCAGCGAGTCCTCAAACTATGGCTACACCTTC. The chain is built from TRBV29-1 and TRBJ2-7, with no clear D. The DNA end lines up better with TRBJ1-2; the J call may be wrong. Germline V gene sequence: CDR1 SQVTM, CDR2 ANQGSEA. The CDR3 has 11 amino acids.

The chain has TRBV7-2 and TRBJ2-1; 7 bases agree with TRBD2. V was pared by 5 bases and J by 7 bases, with 11 bases of the junction left unmatched. This CDR3 comprises 15 residues. Germline lookup yields CDR1 SGHTA and CDR2 FQGNSA. The CDR3 loop is CASSRMGLTGNEQFF. In DNA form, the CDR3 reads TGTGCCAGCAGCCGAATGGGACTAACGGGGAATGAGCAGTTCTTC.

The chain recombines TRBV2 with TRBJ1-2; no firm D call. Trimming stripped 6 bases from V and 2 bases from J, with 7 bases between. The germline CDR1 and CDR2 sequences are SNHLY and FYNNEI. This CDR3 comprises 12 residues. CDR3 DNA sequence: TGTGCCAGCAGATTAGGGAACTATGGCTACACCTTC. This encodes CASRLGNYGYTF.

This chain connects TRBV4-3 to TRBJ1-1; D uncertain. Trimming shortened V by 1 base and J by 1 base, and 13 bases separated the two germline ends. The CDR3 is 16 amino acids. Germline CDR1 and CDR2: LGHNA and YSLEER. This CDR3 reads CASSQGPRGPNTEAFF. CDR3 nucleotides: TGCGCCAGCAGCCAAGGGCCACGGGGTCCGAACACTGAAGCTTTCTTT.

The chain links TRBV27 to TRBJ2-7, with D possibly TRBD2 on 6 matching bases. Germline values: CDR1 MNHEY, CDR2 SMNVEV (reference sequence). The CDR3 consists of 15 residues. Trimming stripped 2 bases from V and 2 bases from J, with 13 bases between. CDR3 protein: CASSLRETGTYEQYF. The DNA for the CDR3 is TGTGCCAGCAGTTTACGGGAGACCGGTACCTACGAGCAGTACTTC.

V is TRBV11-2 and J is TRBJ2-7; 7 bases match TRBD2. The V and J ends lost 1 base and 2 bases, in that order; junction bases with no gene match: 5. The CDR3 totals 15 residues. Germline V gene sequence: CDR1 SGHAT, CDR2 FQNNGV. The CDR3 region is CASSLGRGSPYEQYF. The DNA of the CDR3 is TGTGCCAGCAGCTTAGGGCGCGGGAGCCCCTACGAGCAGTACTTC. The variable domain in full, completed from reference TRBV11-2 and TRBJ2-7, reads EAGVAQSPRYKIIEKRQSVAFWCNPISGHATLYWYQQILGQGPKLLIQFQNNGVVDDSQLPKDRFSAERLKGVDSTLKIQPAKLEDSAVYLCASSLGRGSPYEQYFGPGTRLTVT.

The chain joins TRBV2 to TRBJ1-4; no reliable D call. This CDR3 region has 16 residues. Trimming pared 0 bases from V and 4 bases from J, leaving 12 bases between. Germline-derived CDR1 and CDR2 are SNHLY and FYNNEI. Written as DNA, the CDR3 is TGTGCCAGCAGTGAAGCGGGGTATGGGCATAATGAAAAACTGTTTTTT. Translating gives CASSEAGYGHNEKLFF.

This clone was seen a single time. The chain carries TRBV28 and TRBJ2-1; D is ambiguous. V shed 4 bases and J shed 8 bases, with 6 bases lying between them. The germline V gene has CDR1 MDHEN and CDR2 SYDVKM. The length of the CDR3 is 11 residues. CDR3 sequence (DNA): TGTGCCAGCAGTTCAAGGGATGAGCAGTTCTTC. Protein sequence: CASSSRDEQFF.

This chain links TRBV7-2 with TRBJ2-7; 7 bases agree with TRBD1. Germline CDR1 is SGHTA and CDR2 is FQGNSA. The junction had 13 bases not matched to a gene; V was cut back by 5 bases and J by 0 bases. The CDR3 is 17 residues long. This CDR3 reads CASSLTRKTGYSYEQYF. The CDR3 bases are TGTGCCAGCAGCCTAACTAGAAAGACAGGGTACTCCTACGAGCAGTACTTC.

This chain joins TRBV28 and TRBJ1-4, with D unresolved. In germline, CDR1 is MDHEN, CDR2 SYDVKM. V was clipped by 6 bases and J by 8 bases, with 7 bases between them. The CDR3 runs 11 residues. CDR3 coding DNA: TGTGCCAGCAGAAGAAACGAAAAACTGTTTTTT. Residues: CASRRNEKLFF.

The chain uses TRBV14 and TRBJ1-1; D not certain. Trimming shortened V by 3 bases and J by 5 bases, and 19 bases separated the two germline ends. The CDR3 extends over 16 amino acids. The germline V gene has CDR1 SGHDN and CDR2 FVKESK. CDR3 sequence reads: CASSHPYLRGRTEAFF. The CDR3 bases are TGTGCCAGCAGCCACCCCTACCTTCGAGGGCGGACTGAAGCTTTCTTT.

The rearrangement joins TRBV10-3 to TRBJ2-3; 7 bases are shared with TRBD1. CDR3 length: 14 amino acids. Trimming removed 5 bases from V and 5 bases from J; junction bases left unmatched: 7. CDR1 ENHRY and CDR2 SYGVKD come from the germline V gene. The chain's CDR3 is CAISPGQVGDTQYF. The CDR3 DNA reads as TGTGCCATCAGTCCCGGACAGGTCGGAGATACGCAGTATTTT.

This clone was counted ten times or more. The rearrangement uses TRBV2 and TRBJ1-5, with D maybe TRBD1 (6 bases). The germline V and J ends were trimmed by 6 bases and 2 bases, with 17 bases remaining between them. The CDR3 sequence is 16 residues long. Germline V gene sequence: CDR1 SNHLY, CDR2 FYNNEI. Written as DNA, the CDR3 is TGTGCCAGCAGGGAGGGACAACCCCGGGGCAATCAGCCCCAGCATTTT. It codes for CASREGQPRGNQPQHF.